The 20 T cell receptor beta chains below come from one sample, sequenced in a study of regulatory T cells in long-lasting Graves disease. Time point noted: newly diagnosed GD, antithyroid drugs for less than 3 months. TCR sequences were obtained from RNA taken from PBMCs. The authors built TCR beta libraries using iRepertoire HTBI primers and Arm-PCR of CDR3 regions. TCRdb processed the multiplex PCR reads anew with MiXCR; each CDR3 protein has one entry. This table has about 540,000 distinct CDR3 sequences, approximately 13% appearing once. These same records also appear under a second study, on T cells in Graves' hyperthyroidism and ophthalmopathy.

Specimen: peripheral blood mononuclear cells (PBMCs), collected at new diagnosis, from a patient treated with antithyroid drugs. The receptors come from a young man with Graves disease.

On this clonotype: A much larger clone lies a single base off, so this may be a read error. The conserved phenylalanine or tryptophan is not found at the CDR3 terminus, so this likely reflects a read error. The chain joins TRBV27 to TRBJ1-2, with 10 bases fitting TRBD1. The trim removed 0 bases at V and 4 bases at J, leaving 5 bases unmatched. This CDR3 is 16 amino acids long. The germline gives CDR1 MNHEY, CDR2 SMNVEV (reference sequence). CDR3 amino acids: CASSLSTGGSRYGYTS. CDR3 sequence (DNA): TGTGCCAGCAGTTTATCGACAGGGGGCTCGCGCTATGGCTACACCTCC.

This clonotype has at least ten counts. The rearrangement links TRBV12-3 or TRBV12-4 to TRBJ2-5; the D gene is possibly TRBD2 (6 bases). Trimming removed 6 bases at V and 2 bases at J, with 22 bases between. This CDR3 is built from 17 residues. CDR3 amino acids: CASSPHPGGISQETQYF. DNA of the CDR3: TGTGCCAGCAGCCCCCACCCGGGCGGGATCAGTCAAGAGACCCAGTACTTC.

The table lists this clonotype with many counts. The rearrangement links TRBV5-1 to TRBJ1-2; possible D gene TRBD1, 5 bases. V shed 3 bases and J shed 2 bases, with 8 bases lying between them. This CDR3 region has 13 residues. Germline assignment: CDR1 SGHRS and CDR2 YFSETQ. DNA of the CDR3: TGCGCCAGCAGCTCTCCAGGGAACTATGGCTACACCTTC. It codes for CASSSPGNYGYTF.

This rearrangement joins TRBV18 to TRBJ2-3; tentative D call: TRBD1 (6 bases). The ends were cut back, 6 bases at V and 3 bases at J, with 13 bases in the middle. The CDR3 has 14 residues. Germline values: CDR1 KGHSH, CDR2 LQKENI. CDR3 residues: CASSRRTETDTQYF. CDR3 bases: TGTGCCAGCTCGCGGAGGACAGAGACAGATACGCAGTATTTT. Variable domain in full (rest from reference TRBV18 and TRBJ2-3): NAGVMQNPRHLVRRRGQEARLRCSPMKGHSHVYWYRQLPEEGLKFMVYLQKENIIDESGMPKERFSAEFPKEGPSILRIQQVVRGDSAAYFCASSRRTETDTQYFGPGTRLTVL.

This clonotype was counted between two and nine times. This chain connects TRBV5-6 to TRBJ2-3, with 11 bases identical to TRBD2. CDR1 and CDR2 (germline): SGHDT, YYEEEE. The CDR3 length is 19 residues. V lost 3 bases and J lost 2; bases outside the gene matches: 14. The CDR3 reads CASSSRGSGRAGLTDTQYF. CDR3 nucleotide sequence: TGTGCCAGCAGCTCGAGGGGTAGCGGGAGGGCCGGGCTCACAGATACGCAGTATTTT.

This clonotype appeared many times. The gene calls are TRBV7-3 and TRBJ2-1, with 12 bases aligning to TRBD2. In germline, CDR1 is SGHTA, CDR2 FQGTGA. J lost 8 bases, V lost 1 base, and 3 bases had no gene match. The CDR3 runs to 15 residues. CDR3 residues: CASSLMASGRDEQFF. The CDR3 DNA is TGTGCCAGCAGCTTAATGGCTAGCGGGAGGGATGAGCAGTTCTTC. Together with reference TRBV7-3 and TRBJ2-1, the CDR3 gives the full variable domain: GAGVSQTPSNKVTEKGKYVELRCDPISGHTALYWYRQSLGQGPEFLIYFQGTGAADDSGLPNDRFFAVRPEGSVSTLKIQRTERGDSAVYLCASSLMASGRDEQFFGPGTRLTVL.

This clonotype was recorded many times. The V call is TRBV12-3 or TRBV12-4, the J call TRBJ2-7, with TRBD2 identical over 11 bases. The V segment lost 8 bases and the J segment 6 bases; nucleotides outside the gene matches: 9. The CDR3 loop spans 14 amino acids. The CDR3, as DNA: TGTGCCAGCTCTACGACTAGCGGGAACCGCGAGCAGTACTTC. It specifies CASSTTSGNREQYF.

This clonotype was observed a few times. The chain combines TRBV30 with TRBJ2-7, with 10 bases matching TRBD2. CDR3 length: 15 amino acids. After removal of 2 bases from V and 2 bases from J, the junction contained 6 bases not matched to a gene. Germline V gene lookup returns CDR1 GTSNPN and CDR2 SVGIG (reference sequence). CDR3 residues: CAWSPGLAETYEQYF. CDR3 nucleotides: TGTGCCTGGAGTCCTGGACTAGCGGAGACCTACGAGCAGTACTTC.

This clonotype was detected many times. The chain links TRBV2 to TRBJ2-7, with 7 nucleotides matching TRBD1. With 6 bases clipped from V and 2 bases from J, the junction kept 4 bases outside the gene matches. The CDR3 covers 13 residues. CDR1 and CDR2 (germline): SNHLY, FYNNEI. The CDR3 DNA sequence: TGTGCCAGCAGCGTAGACAGGGCCTACGAGCAGTACTTC. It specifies CASSVDRAYEQYF.

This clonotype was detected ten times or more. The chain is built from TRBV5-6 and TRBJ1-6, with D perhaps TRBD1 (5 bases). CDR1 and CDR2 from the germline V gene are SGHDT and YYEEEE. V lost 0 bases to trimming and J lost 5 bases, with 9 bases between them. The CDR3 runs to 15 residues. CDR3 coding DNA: TGTGCCAGCAGCTTGGAGGGCAGGGATAATTCACCCCTCCACTTT. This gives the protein CASSLEGRDNSPLHF.

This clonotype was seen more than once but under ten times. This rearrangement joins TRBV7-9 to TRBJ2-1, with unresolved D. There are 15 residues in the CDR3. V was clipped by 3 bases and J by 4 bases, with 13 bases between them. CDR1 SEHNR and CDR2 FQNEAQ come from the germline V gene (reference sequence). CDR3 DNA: TGTGCCAGCAGCTTTGTAGAGATCCGTTACAATGAGCAGTTCTTC. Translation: CASSFVEIRYNEQFF.

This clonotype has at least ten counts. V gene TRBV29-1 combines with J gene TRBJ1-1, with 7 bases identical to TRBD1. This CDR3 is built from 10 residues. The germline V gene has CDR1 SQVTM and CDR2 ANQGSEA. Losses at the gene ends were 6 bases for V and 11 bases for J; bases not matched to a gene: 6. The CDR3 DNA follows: TGCAGCGTCTCACAGGGGACGGCTTTCTTT. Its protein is CSVSQGTAFF.

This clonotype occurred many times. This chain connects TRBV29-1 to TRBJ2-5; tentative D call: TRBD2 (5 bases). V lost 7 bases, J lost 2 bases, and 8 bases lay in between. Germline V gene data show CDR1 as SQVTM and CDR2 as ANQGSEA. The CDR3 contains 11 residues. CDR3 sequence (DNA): TGCAGCGGCGGGCCTCAAGAGACCCAGTACTTC. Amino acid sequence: CSGGPQETQYF.

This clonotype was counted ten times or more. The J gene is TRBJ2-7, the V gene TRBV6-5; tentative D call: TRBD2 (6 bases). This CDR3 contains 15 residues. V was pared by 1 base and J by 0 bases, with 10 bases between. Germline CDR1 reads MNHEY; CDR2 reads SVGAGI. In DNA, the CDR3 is TGTGCCAGCAGTTACTGGGCTAGCGACTCCTACGAGCAGTACTTC. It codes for CASSYWASDSYEQYF.

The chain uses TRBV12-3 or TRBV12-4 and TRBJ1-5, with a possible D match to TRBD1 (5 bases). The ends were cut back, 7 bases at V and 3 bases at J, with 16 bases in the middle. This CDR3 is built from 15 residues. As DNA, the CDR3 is TGTGCCAGCACAAATTTACCAGGGACCAATCAGCCCCAGCATTTT. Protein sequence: CASTNLPGTNQPQHF.

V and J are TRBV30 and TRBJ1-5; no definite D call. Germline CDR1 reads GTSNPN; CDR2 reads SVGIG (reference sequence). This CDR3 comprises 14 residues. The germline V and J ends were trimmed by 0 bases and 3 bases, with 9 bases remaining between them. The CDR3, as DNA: TGTGCCTGGAGTGTCCTCTCCGACAATCAGCCCCAGCATTTT. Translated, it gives CAWSVLSDNQPQHF.

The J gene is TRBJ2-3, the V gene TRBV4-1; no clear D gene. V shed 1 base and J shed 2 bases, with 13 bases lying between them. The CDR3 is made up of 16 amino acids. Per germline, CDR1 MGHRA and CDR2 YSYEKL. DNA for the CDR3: TGCGCCAGCAGCCAAGGTCTGAACAGACTCACAGATACGCAGTATTTT. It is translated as CASSQGLNRLTDTQYF.

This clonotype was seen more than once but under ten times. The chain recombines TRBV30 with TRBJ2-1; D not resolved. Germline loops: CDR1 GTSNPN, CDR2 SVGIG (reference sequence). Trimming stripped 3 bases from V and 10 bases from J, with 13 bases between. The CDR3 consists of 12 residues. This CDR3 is CAWRYVSEEQFF. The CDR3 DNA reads TGTGCCTGGAGATATGTCTCGGAGGAGCAGTTCTTC.

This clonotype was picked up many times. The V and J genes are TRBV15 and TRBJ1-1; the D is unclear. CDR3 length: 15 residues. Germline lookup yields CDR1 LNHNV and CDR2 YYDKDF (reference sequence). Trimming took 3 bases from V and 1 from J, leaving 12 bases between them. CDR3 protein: CATSSSHDWNTEAFF. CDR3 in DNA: TGTGCCACCAGCAGTAGCCACGATTGGAACACTGAAGCTTTCTTT.

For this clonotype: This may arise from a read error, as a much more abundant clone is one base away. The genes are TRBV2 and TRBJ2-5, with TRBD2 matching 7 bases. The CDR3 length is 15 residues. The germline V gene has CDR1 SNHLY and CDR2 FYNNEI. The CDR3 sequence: CASSPGTTNQETQCF. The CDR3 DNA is TGTGCCAGCAGTCCCGGGACTACCAACCAAGAGACCCAGTGCTTC.